Presented here are 31 T cell receptor beta chains from one specimen sequenced in a study of Graves' ophthalmopathy and Graves' hyperthyroidism. Amplification from RNA transcripts yielded the TCR beta CDR3 regions. Following a first-round RT-PCR that used HTBI primers, a second-round multiplex PCR was carried out. TCRdb reanalysed the multiplex PCR reads using MiXCR and keeps one entry per CDR3 protein. The sample holds hundreds of thousands of distinct CDR3 sequences, 20% to 25% seen once. The sequenced material came from peripheral blood. The source is a woman aged 18 to 35 with stable Graves' hyperthyroidism. Some clones in this sample may be carry-over from other donors' samples.

The V call is TRBV6-1, the J call TRBJ2-7; D call uncertain. Trimming shortened V by 8 bases and J by 0 bases, and 14 bases separated the two germline ends. The CDR3 loop spans 14 amino acids. Germline CDR1 reads MNHNS; CDR2 reads SASEGT. CDR3 loop: CASANPPSSYEQYF. CDR3 sequence (DNA): TGTGCCAGCGCCAACCCCCCGAGCTCCTACGAGCAGTACTTC.

At least ten counts were recorded for this clonotype. The rearrangement links TRBV29-1 to TRBJ2-7; D unresolved. The CDR3 runs 14 residues. With 0 bases removed from V and 6 bases from J, the gap between germline ends came to 15 bases. Germline-derived CDR1 and CDR2 are SQVTM and ANQGSEA. In nucleotides, the CDR3 is TGCAGCGTTGAAGATGGGCTCGGCGTGGGCGAGCAGTACTTC. Its translation is CSVEDGLGVGEQYF.

The chain links TRBV11-2 to TRBJ1-4; possibly TRBD1 for D (5 bases). The CDR3 contains 16 residues. V was pared by 0 bases and J by 3 bases, with 11 bases between. Germline V CDR1 and CDR2: SGHAT, FQNNGV. The CDR3 loop reads CASSLDNRRANEKLFF. As DNA, the CDR3 is TGTGCCAGCAGCTTAGATAACAGGAGGGCTAATGAAAAACTGTTTTTT.

This clonotype appeared a few times. The J gene is TRBJ2-7, the V gene TRBV19; the D is unclear. The V and J ends lost 3 bases and 3 bases respectively, with 15 bases between them. Looked up from germline, CDR1 is LNHDA and CDR2 is SQIVND (reference sequence). The CDR3 consists of 15 residues. CDR3 in amino acids: CASSIAGAASYEQYF. The CDR3 nucleotides are TGTGCCAGTAGTATCGCAGGCGCAGCTAGCTACGAGCAGTACTTC.

The chain employs TRBV12-3 or TRBV12-4 and TRBJ1-1, with TRBD1 matching 7 bases. This CDR3 region has 13 residues. With V trimmed by 8 bases and J by 5 bases, 8 bases remained unmatched. CDR3 bases: TGTGCCAGCGGCCACAGGGGACTGACTGAAGCTTTCTTT. Protein sequence: CASGHRGLTEAFF.

Many counts were recorded for this clonotype. This chain joins TRBV7-2 and TRBJ1-1, with D possibly matching TRBD1 (5 bases). V shed 5 bases and J shed 3 bases, with 16 bases lying between them. The CDR3 length is 15 residues. CDR1 is SGHTA and CDR2 is FQGNSA in the germline V gene. The CDR3 here is CASSPRQKQDTEAFF. CDR3 nucleotide sequence: TGTGCCAGCAGCCCGAGACAGAAGCAGGACACTGAAGCTTTCTTT.

This clonotype was counted at least ten times. The CDR3 bases are TGTGCCAGCCGAACAACAGGGGGCGCAGAGACCCAGTACTTC. Protein: CASRTTGGAETQYF. This rearrangement joins TRBV19 to TRBJ2-5, with TRBD1 matching 9 bases. CDR1 is LNHDA, CDR2 SQIVND, per germline (reference sequence). The V and J ends lost 9 bases and 4 bases, in that order; junction bases with no gene match: 9. This CDR3 contains 14 residues.

This clonotype was detected a few times. Compared with germline, one end of the junction differs, possibly owing to a read error. V usage is TRBV11-2 and J usage is TRBJ2-2, with D perhaps TRBD2 (6 bases). The CDR3 has 17 amino acids. Germline-derived CDR1 and CDR2 are SGHAT and FQNNGV. CDR3 coding DNA: TGTGCCAGCAGCTTAGATCTAATCCAGCCGTGGACCGGGGGGCTGTTTTTT. As protein: CASSLDLIQPWTGGLFF. Together with reference TRBV11-2 and TRBJ2-2, the CDR3 gives the full variable domain: EAGVAQSPRYKIIEKRQSVAFWCNPISGHATLYWYQQILGQGPKLLIQFQNNGVVDDSQLPKDRFSAERLKGVDSTLKIQPAKLEDSAVYLCASSLDLIQPWTGGLFFGEGSRLTVL.

This sequence joins TRBV12-3 or TRBV12-4 and TRBJ1-2; tentatively, D is TRBD1 (5 bases). The CDR3 sequence is 14 residues long. V lost 3 bases and J lost 6, with 14 bases in between. The CDR3 is CASSLGLPVHGYTF. The DNA for the CDR3 is TGTGCCAGCAGTTTGGGGCTACCGGTGCATGGCTACACCTTC.

The chain combines TRBV7-8 with TRBJ2-7; TRBD1 might be the D (6 bases). V was clipped by 2 bases and J by 3 bases, with 17 bases between them. The CDR3 totals 16 residues. The germline V gene encodes CDR1 SGHVS and CDR2 FQNEAQ. The CDR3 here is CASSLRVRDTRYEQYF. CDR3 coding DNA: TGTGCCAGCAGCTTAAGGGTACGGGACACACGCTACGAGCAGTACTTC.

This clonotype was detected ten times or more. The chain is built from TRBV15 and TRBJ2-7; D ambiguous. The CDR3 has 13 residues. Germline V gives CDR1 LNHNV, CDR2 YYDKDF (reference sequence). Trimming cost V 1 base and J 2 bases, with 6 bases left between them. The CDR3 coding sequence is TGTGCCACCAGCAGAGGACGGACCTACGAGCAGTACTTC. Translating it yields CATSRGRTYEQYF.

This clonotype showed up many times. The rearrangement uses TRBV4-2 and TRBJ2-7, with D possibly being TRBD1 or TRBD2 (5 bases each). CDR1 is LGHNA and CDR2 is YNFKEQ in the germline V gene. V was clipped by 1 base and J by 6 bases, with 19 bases between them. There are 16 residues in the CDR3. The DNA for the CDR3 is TGTGCCAGCAGCCAAGCCCCTGGGGGATCCGAGGGCGAGCAGTACTTC. Its translation is CASSQAPGGSEGEQYF.

This clonotype has ten or more counts. V is TRBV7-2 and J is TRBJ2-7; 7 bases are shared with TRBD1. The CDR3 consists of 14 residues. V trimming: 4 bases; J trimming: 6 bases; junction bases outside the gene matches: 9. Per the germline V gene, CDR1 is SGHTA and CDR2 is FQGNSA. The DNA of the CDR3 is TGTGCCAGCAGCTCCCCGGCCGGGACAGTCGAGCAGTACTTC. Its translation is CASSSPAGTVEQYF. Full variable domain (missing parts from reference TRBV7-2 and TRBJ2-7): GAGVSQSPSNKVTEKGKDVELRCDPISGHTALYWYRQSLGQGLEFLIYFQGNSAPDKSGLPSDRFSAERTGGSVSTLTIQRTQQEDSAVYLCASSSPAGTVEQYFGPGTRLTVT.

The V call is TRBV7-3, the J call TRBJ2-7; D call uncertain. The CDR3 runs 15 residues. The germline CDR1 and CDR2 sequences are SGHTA and FQGTGA. The V and J ends lost 5 bases and 7 bases respectively, with 21 bases between them. The CDR3 nucleotides are TGTGCCAGCAGCCCTCGTTGGGTACTCAAGATAGAGCAGTACTTC. Translated: CASSPRWVLKIEQYF.

This clonotype was recorded many times. The V and J genes are TRBV6-2 or TRBV6-3 and TRBJ1-5; TRBD1 matches at 10 bases. Trimming removed 0 bases from V and 6 bases from J; junction bases left unmatched: 2. Germline assignment: CDR1 MNHEY and CDR2 SVGEGT. This CDR3 contains 15 residues. The CDR3 sequence: CASSYSRTGGQPQHF. The CDR3, as DNA: TGTGCCAGCAGTTACTCACGGACAGGGGGTCAGCCCCAGCATTTT.

This clonotype was found a few times. The gene calls are TRBV9 and TRBJ2-3, with 9 bases aligning to TRBD1. CDR3 length: 16 residues. Trimming took 0 bases from V and 6 from J; bases not matched to a gene: 8. CDR1 SGDLS and CDR2 YYNGEE come from the germline V gene. The CDR3 protein is CASSVAGGTGRDTQYF. Written as DNA, the CDR3 is TGTGCCAGCAGCGTAGCTGGAGGGACAGGGAGGGATACGCAGTATTTT.

This clonotype has a count of ten or more. The J gene is TRBJ2-7, the V gene TRBV5-1; 8 bases fit TRBD1. V gave up 3 bases and J gave up 5 bases; unmatched junction bases: 7. This CDR3 comprises 14 residues. Germline CDR1 reads SGHRS; CDR2 reads YFSETQ. CDR3 protein: CASSSGGNENEQYF. CDR3 nucleotides: TGCGCCAGCAGCTCAGGGGGCAATGAGAACGAGCAGTACTTC.

This clonotype has a count of ten or more. The rearrangement links TRBV15 to TRBJ2-5; TRBD1 might be the D (6 bases). V was clipped by 3 bases and J by 4 bases, with 18 bases between them. The CDR3 has 16 amino acids. Germline V gene sequence: CDR1 LNHNV, CDR2 YYDKDF (reference sequence). The CDR3 spells CATSRPNQGSGETQYF. Written as DNA, the CDR3 is TGTGCCACCAGCAGGCCAAATCAGGGGTCTGGAGAGACCCAGTACTTC. Full variable domain (outside the CDR3, taken from reference TRBV15 and TRBJ2-5): DAMVIQNPRYQVTQFGKPVTLSCSQTLNHNVMYWYQQKSSQAPKLLFHYYDKDFNNEADTPDNFQSRRPNTSFCFLDIRSPGLGDTAMYLCATSRPNQGSGETQYFGPGTRLLVL.

This clonotype was seen repeatedly, ten times or more. The rearrangement uses TRBV10-3 and TRBJ2-5; unclear D gene. V lost 1 base and J lost 0, with 6 bases in between. Germline V gives CDR1 ENHRY, CDR2 SYGVKD. There are 14 residues in the CDR3. As DNA, the CDR3 is TGTGCCATCAGTGAGTTGTCGTACCAAGAGACCCAGTACTTC. It translates to CAISELSYQETQYF.

This clonotype has more than one count but fewer than ten. This rearrangement joins TRBV30 to TRBJ1-1; D ambiguous. V gave up 4 bases and J gave up 0 bases, with 12 bases separating them. In germline, CDR1 is GTSNPN, CDR2 SVGIG (reference sequence). The CDR3 has 14 residues. The CDR3 region is CAWTPGGLNTEAFF. The CDR3 DNA reads TGTGCCTGGACTCCGGGTGGACTGAACACTGAAGCTTTCTTT.

This clonotype was picked up many times. J is TRBJ2-7 and V is TRBV5-1; the match to TRBD2 covers 8 bases. Germline loops: CDR1 SGHRS, CDR2 YFSETQ. Trimming removed 2 bases from V and 3 bases from J; junction bases left unmatched: 7. The CDR3 loop spans 15 amino acids. Written as DNA, the CDR3 is TGCGCCAGCAGCTTCAGGACTAGCCCGCACTACGAGCAGTACTTC. Its translation: CASSFRTSPHYEQYF.

This clonotype occurred many times. The rearrangement joins TRBV7-2 to TRBJ2-7; weak D call: TRBD1 (5 bases). Germline CDR1 and CDR2: SGHTA and FQGNSA. This CDR3 comprises 13 residues. V lost 6 bases to trimming and J lost 3 bases, with 12 bases between them. CDR3 nucleotides: TGTGCCAGCAGTCCAGGGCCTTACTACGAGCAGTACTTC. Translation gives CASSPGPYYEQYF.

This clonotype came up many times. This sequence joins TRBV20-1 and TRBJ1-5; D unclear. V gave up 3 bases and J gave up 0 bases, with 9 bases separating them. The CDR3 runs 14 residues. The germline V gene has CDR1 DFQATT and CDR2 SNEGSKA (reference sequence). This CDR3 is CSASSADSNQPQHF. In DNA, the CDR3 is TGCAGTGCTAGTTCGGCAGATAGCAATCAGCCCCAGCATTTT.

This clonotype was observed many times. This rearrangement joins TRBV19 to TRBJ1-1; D gene unclear. Looked up from germline, CDR1 is LNHDA and CDR2 is SQIVND (reference sequence). The V end lost 7 bases, the J end lost 2 bases, and 8 bases lay between the germline ends. CDR3 length: 12 amino acids. CDR3 DNA: TGTGCCAGTACCGGCCTAAACACTGAAGCTTTCTTT. Encoded protein: CASTGLNTEAFF.

This clonotype has a handful of counts. V gene TRBV25-1 combines with J gene TRBJ2-2; possible D gene TRBD1, 5 bases. From germline, CDR1 is MGHDK and CDR2 SYGVNS. The ends were cut back, 7 bases at V and 3 bases at J, with 12 bases in the middle. This CDR3 is 14 amino acids long. The CDR3 nucleotides are TGTGCCAGCATTCCAGGGTGGGACACCGGGGAGCTGTTTTTT. It specifies CASIPGWDTGELFF.

This clonotype was seen repeatedly, ten times or more. The CDR3 region is CASSDRPGNQPQHF. DNA for the CDR3: TGTGCCAGCAGTGACCGTCCGGGCAATCAGCCCCAGCATTTT. The J gene is TRBJ1-5, the V gene TRBV2; the D is unclear. V shed 3 bases and J shed 2 bases, with 8 bases lying between them. There are 14 residues in the CDR3. Germline CDR1 SNHLY, CDR2 FYNNEI. Using reference TRBV2 and TRBJ1-5 for the parts outside the CDR3, the full variable domain is EPEVTQTPSHQVTQMGQEVILRCVPISNHLYFYWYRQILGQKVEFLVSFYNNEISEKSEIFDDQFSVERPDGSNFTLKIRSTKLEDSAMYFCASSDRPGNQPQHFGDGTRLSIL.

The chain is built from TRBV28 and TRBJ1-5; tentative D call: TRBD1 (5 bases). The CDR3 contains 17 residues. Per germline, CDR1 MDHEN and CDR2 SYDVKM. Trimming removed 1 base at V and 9 bases at J, with 22 bases between. CDR3 bases: TGTGCCAGCAGTTTATATTTCCTGGACGGGGCGGACCGGCCCCAGCATTTT. Amino acids: CASSLYFLDGADRPQHF.

This clonotype was picked up many times. J is TRBJ2-2 and V is TRBV7-9; 7 nucleotides line up with TRBD2. Trimming cost V 7 bases and J 5 bases; bases outside gene matches: 10. CDR1 SEHNR and CDR2 FQNEAQ come from the germline V gene (reference sequence). The CDR3 is made up of 15 amino acids. CDR3 amino acids: CASTMGSGFTGELFF. The CDR3 nucleotides are TGTGCCAGCACCATGGGTAGCGGGTTTACCGGGGAGCTGTTTTTT. Looking up the rest from reference TRBV7-9 and TRBJ2-2 gives the full variable domain: DTGVSQNPRHKITKRGQNVTFRCDPISEHNRLYWYRQTLGQGPEFLTYFQNEAQLEKSRLLSDRFSAERPKGSFSTLEIQRTEQGDSAMYLCASTMGSGFTGELFFGEGSRLTVL.

The chain links TRBV9 to TRBJ1-2; TRBD1 is a possible D gene (5 bases). The V end lost 0 bases, the J end lost 5 bases, and 14 bases lay between the germline ends. The CDR3 spans 15 residues. Germline assignment: CDR1 SGDLS and CDR2 YYNGEE. CDR3 protein: CASSVGRTGLYGYTF. CDR3 DNA sequence: TGTGCCAGCAGCGTAGGACGGACGGGGCTTTATGGCTACACCTTC.

V is TRBV12-3 or TRBV12-4 and J is TRBJ1-2; D unclear. The V and J ends lost 6 bases and 1 base respectively, with 18 bases between them. The length of the CDR3 is 16 residues. CDR3 loop: CASSPLPTADNYGYTF. CDR3 coding DNA: TGTGCCAGCAGCCCCCTCCCGACGGCCGATAACTATGGCTACACCTTC.

This clonotype was recorded at least ten times. This chain connects TRBV6-5 to TRBJ2-2; perhaps TRBD2 as D (5 bases). Trimming removed 2 bases at V and 6 bases at J, with 19 bases between. Germline loops: CDR1 MNHEY, CDR2 SVGAGI. The CDR3 consists of 17 residues. This CDR3 is CASSYRPFFRGSGELFF. CDR3 nucleotides: TGTGCCAGCAGTTACCGCCCCTTCTTTAGAGGGTCCGGGGAGCTGTTTTTT.